These T cell receptor beta chains were read from a single sample in a study of shared clonotypes between healthy human individuals. Generated by immunoSEQ multiplex PCR, the TCRdb table keeps only in-frame clones and is missing some. The table lists approximately 2.5 million clones, under 95% of them singletons. The sequencing input was naive CD4+ T cells from PBMCs. The receptors were sampled from a man aged 18 to 30 in good health. Some clones in this sample may be carry-over from other donors' samples. Each CDR3 is given with its conserved first and last residue. D genes are given only for firm matches. Clone size is given for some rows only: seen once, a few or many times, or a class if the clone is expanded.

clone size,J gene,D gene,V gene,CDR3 length,CDR3 DNA,CDR3 protein
few,TRBJ1-1,NA,TRBV29-1,12,TGCAGCGTCTACCCTTCGAACACTGAAGCTTTCTTT,CSVYPSNTEAFF
few,TRBJ1-5,NA,TRBV5-1,15,TGCGCCAGCAGCTTACAGGGAAGAGGCAATCAGCCCCAGCATTTT,CASSLQGRGNQPQHF
NA,TRBJ2-7,NA,TRBV28,11,TGTGCCAGCAGTCACCACTACGAGCAGTACTTC,CASSHHYEQYF
NA,TRBJ2-2,NA,TRBV19,15,TGTGCCAGTAGTATTCGGGGGGCTGACACCGGGGAGCTGTTTTTT,CASSIRGADTGELFF
NA,TRBJ1-2,NA,TRBV5-6,12,TGTGCCAGCAGGAGACCGGCGGGAGGCTACACCTTC,CASRRPAGGYTF
NA,TRBJ1-1,NA,TRBV29-1,13,TGCAGCGCCGAAGTGCGGGGGTCGACTGAAGCTTTCTTT,CSAEVRGSTEAFF
NA,TRBJ1-3,NA,TRBV4-3,13,TGCGCCAGCAGCCAAGATTTAGGAAACACCATATATTTT,CASSQDLGNTIYF
NA,TRBJ1-2,NA,TRBV2,14,TGTGCCAGCAGTGGGGAGGGGGGATTGAATGGCTACACCTTC,CASSGEGGLNGYTF
NA,TRBJ2-5,TRBD1,TRBV2,14,TGTGCCAGCAGTGGTCAACAGGGGACCGAGACCCAGTACTTC,CASSGQQGTETQYF
NA,TRBJ2-1,TRBD2,TRBV19,15,TGTGCCAGTAGTCGCACTAGCGGGAGGGACAATGAGCAGTTCTTC,CASSRTSGRDNEQFF
once,TRBJ1-4,NA,TRBV5-8,16,TGTGCCAGCAGCTTGGCGGGACGGGGAACTAATGAAAAACTGTTTTTT,CASSLAGRGTNEKLFF
NA,TRBJ2-5,TRBD1,TRBV7-9,15,TGTGCCAGCAGCCAATACGGGACAGGGTCCGAGACCCAGTACTTC,CASSQYGTGSETQYF
NA,TRBJ1-2,NA,TRBV28,13,TGTGCCAGCACCTGGCCGGGGGAAGGTGGCTACACCTTC,CASTWPGEGGYTF
NA,TRBJ2-1,NA,TRBV21-1,21,TGTGCCAGCAGCAACCCTCAAGACCGGGACCCGGGCCGAAGCTCCTACAATGAGCAGTTCTTC,CASSNPQDRDPGRSSYNEQFF
NA,TRBJ2-7,NA,TRBV2,14,TGTGCCAGCAGTGATCTTACGTCCCGCGCCGAGCAGTACTTC,CASSDLTSRAEQYF
NA,TRBJ1-4,NA,TRBV15,15,TGTGCCACCAGCAGAGAGACTGCAACTAATGAAAAACTGTTTTTT,CATSRETATNEKLFF
NA,TRBJ1-2,NA,TRBV4-1,16,TGCGCCAGCAGCCAAGAAGGTCGCGGACCCGTCTATGGCTACACCTTC,CASSQEGRGPVYGYTF
NA,TRBJ1-4,NA,TRBV18,15,TGTGCCAGCTCACCCGGGAGGCAGGCTAATGAAAAACTGTTTTTT,CASSPGRQANEKLFF
NA,TRBJ2-1,TRBD2,TRBV28,17,TGTGCCAGCAGTTCCTACCGCGGGACTAGCTCCTACAATGAGCAGTTCTTC,CASSSYRGTSSYNEQFF
NA,TRBJ1-1,NA,TRBV5-1,15,TGCGCCAGCAGCCCGTTGACAGTACAAAACACTGAAGCTTTCTTT,CASSPLTVQNTEAFF
NA,TRBJ1-2,TRBD1,TRBV18,14,TGTGCCAGCTCTTACAGTGAGGACAGGGGAGGCTACACCTTC,CASSYSEDRGGYTF
NA,TRBJ2-1,NA,TRBV7-9,14,TGTGCCAGCAGCACAGGTCAATTGGGACCAGGGCAGTTCTTC,CASSTGQLGPGQFF
NA,TRBJ2-7,NA,TRBV28,12,TGTGCCAGCAGTTTAGGCTTAGGTGAGCAGTACTTC,CASSLGLGEQYF
NA,TRBJ2-7,NA,TRBV11-2,14,TGTGCCAGCAGCCTCGGCCCGGGTCCCTACGAGCAGTACTTC,CASSLGPGPYEQYF
NA,TRBJ2-3,NA,TRBV9,16,TGTGCCAGCAGCGCCCTGGGGGGACCCGGTTCAGATACGCAGTATTTT,CASSALGGPGSDTQYF
few,TRBJ1-1,NA,TRBV30,14,TGTGCCTGGGCAAATCAGGGTAGGAACACTGAAGCTTTCTTT,CAWANQGRNTEAFF
once,TRBJ2-1,NA,TRBV6-6,15,TGTGCCAGCAGTTACTCGTCCCTCTCCTACAATGAGCAGTTCTTC,CASSYSSLSYNEQFF
NA,TRBJ2-7,TRBD2,TRBV9,15,TGTGCCAGCAGCGGCTCTAGCGGGAGCTCAAGCGAGCAGTACTTC,CASSGSSGSSSEQYF
NA,TRBJ2-3,NA,TRBV7-3,12,TGTGCCAGCGGGAAGGGGACAGATACGCAGTATTTT,CASGKGTDTQYF
NA,TRBJ1-2,NA,TRBV10-2,16,TGCGCCAGCGGTTCCGCATCTAGACCGATTAACTATGGCTACACCTTC,CASGSASRPINYGYTF
few,TRBJ2-7,NA,TRBV14,19,TGTGCCAGCAGCCCCCCCCCGGCCACTCACAGGGTGACCTCCTACGAGCAGTACTTC,CASSPPPATHRVTSYEQYF
few,TRBJ1-3,NA,TRBV5-1,14,TGCGCCAGCAGCTCCCAGGGCTCTGGAAACACCATATATTTT,CASSSQGSGNTIYF
NA,TRBJ1-1,TRBD1,TRBV5-8,16,TGTGCCAGCAGAAAGACAGGGGGCGAGGTGAACACTGAAGCTTTCTTT,CASRKTGGEVNTEAFF
NA,TRBJ2-7,NA,TRBV30,14,TGTGCCTGGAGTGTCTCCGGGATCATCTACGAGCAGTACTTC,CAWSVSGIIYEQYF
NA,TRBJ2-3,NA,TRBV9,15,TGTGCCAGCAGCGTCCTGGGACGTAGCACAGATACGCAGTATTTT,CASSVLGRSTDTQYF
NA,TRBJ2-7,NA,TRBV18,15,TGTGCCAGCTCCGCGGGTGGGGGGCTAGCAGGCGAGCAGTACTTC,CASSAGGGLAGEQYF
NA,TRBJ2-7,NA,TRBV21-1,16,TGTGCCCGCGGGGCGGGACATATCGAATGCTCCTACGAGCAGTACTTC,CARGAGHIECSYEQYF
NA,TRBJ2-2,NA,TRBV4-2,15,TGTGCCAGCAGCCAAGTGTATCGGTTTGGCGGGGAGCTGTTTTTT,CASSQVYRFGGELFF
NA,TRBJ2-1,NA,TRBV7-6,17,TGTGCCAGCAGCTTAGATCTAAGCCGGAGCTCCTACAATGAGCAGTTCTTC,CASSLDLSRSSYNEQFF
once,TRBJ2-1,NA,TRBV30,14,TGTGCCTGGAGTGTCCGGGACATGTCCAATGAGCAGTTCTTC,CAWSVRDMSNEQFF
NA,TRBJ2-7,TRBD2,TRBV28,15,TGTGCCAGCAGCTCCTGGACTAGCGGCACCTACGAGCAGTACTTC,CASSSWTSGTYEQYF
NA,TRBJ1-5,TRBD1,TRBV27,16,TGTGCCAGCAGTTCCCGGACAGGAGCTAGCAATCAGCCCCAGCATTTT,CASSSRTGASNQPQHF
NA,TRBJ2-3,NA,TRBV15,15,TGTGCCACCCAGATAGCGAGGAGGCCAACAGATACGCAGTATTTT,CATQIARRPTDTQYF
NA,TRBJ2-1,NA,TRBV29-1,14,TGCAGCGTTGAAGGCATCCTTCCCTACAATGAGCAGTTCTTC,CSVEGILPYNEQFF
NA,TRBJ2-1,NA,TRBV28,12,TGTGCCAGCACAACCTCCGGGCGCGAGCAGTTCTTC,CASTTSGREQFF